This T cell receptor beta chain was documented in a study of blood T cell repertoires in COVID-19. Study information: The study drew acute and convalescent COVID-19 samples from the United States, Italy and Spain. Nucleic acid was either cDNA or gDNA, and it came from T cells, B-cell-depleted T cells, or PBMCs.

There are 14 residues in the CDR3. CDR1 and CDR2 from the germline V gene are MNHNY and SVGAGI (reference sequence). J gave up 8 bases and V 6 bases, and 8 bases lay outside the gene matches. In the original analysis: How many nucleated cells were present was estimated from reference gene primer amplification. TCRdb's table, derived via immunoSEQ multiplex PCR, lists solely in-frame clones and lacks some. The V and J calls and clone size come from that table; D and trimming were worked out from the DNA. This table holds approximately 35,000 clones, around 90% found once. The clonotype originates from a man in his 60s with active COVID-19. V usage is TRBV6-6 and J usage is TRBJ2-1; 9 nucleotides agree with TRBD1. Sequenced sample: peripheral blood. In DNA, the CDR3 is TGTGCCAGCAGCCGGACAGGGGTAGGCGATGAGCAGTTCTTC. It translates to CASSRTGVGDEQFF.